This T cell receptor (beta chain) was documented in a study of shared T cell receptors in the human thymus. Repertoires were generated with immunoSEQ multiplex PCR, while TCRdb's copy carries only in-frame clones and drops some. The table records hundreds of thousands of clones, around nine tenths of them present only once. The sample holds a few counts of this clone. Germline CDR1 reads LNHNV; CDR2 reads YYDKDF (reference sequence). The ends lost 3 bases at V and 7 bases at J; junction bases unmatched: 5. This CDR3 region has 14 residues. The data were also submitted as part of a second study, on human thymus T cells. That paper notes: Resections were taken during corrective heart surgery, and the thymus tissue came from these. What appeared biased in thymic and blood repertoires was the usage of V and J genes.

V and J are TRBV15 and TRBJ2-1, with TRBD2 matching over 8 bases. The TCR originated in a boy younger than two with a congenital heart defect. Sample: thymocytes. The CDR3 protein is CATSRRAGVNEQFF. DNA for the CDR3: TGTGCCACCAGCAGGAGAGCGGGAGTAAATGAGCAGTTCTTC.